Below, 27 T cell receptor beta chains from the same sample are listed, as sequenced in a study of blood T cell repertoires in COVID-19. Here immunoSEQ multiplex PCR was the method, and the copy in TCRdb shows in-frame clones only, minus some. The data show 250,000 to 350,000 clones, around 85% seen once. Material for sequencing was PBMCs or T cells enriched from blood (not recorded which). The receptors come from a woman aged 25 to 39 who had recovered from COVID-19.

The chain couples TRBV20-1 to TRBJ1-3; weak D call: TRBD1 (6 bases). With 3 bases removed from V and 0 bases from J, the gap between germline ends came to 9 bases. Per the germline V gene, CDR1 is DFQATT and CDR2 is SNEGSKA (reference sequence). The CDR3 is 14 residues long. This CDR3 reads CSASSRGSGNTIYF. The CDR3 DNA follows: TGCAGTGCTAGTTCCAGGGGCTCTGGAAACACCATATATTTT.

The chain employs TRBV30 and TRBJ1-2, with a weak D call TRBD1 (6 bases). The CDR3 totals 14 residues. V lost 2 bases to trimming and J lost 3 bases, with 13 bases between them. Germline values: CDR1 GTSNPN, CDR2 SVGIG (reference sequence). The CDR3 sequence: CAWSFAGAHYGYTF. The CDR3 DNA sequence: TGTGCCTGGAGTTTCGCAGGGGCACACTATGGCTACACCTTC.

The chain links TRBV11-2 to TRBJ1-5, with unresolved D. With 5 bases removed from V and 4 bases from J, the gap between germline ends came to 9 bases. CDR1 is SGHAT, CDR2 FQNNGV, per germline. This CDR3 has 13 amino acids. For the CDR3, the DNA is TGTGCCAGCAGCCCCACCCAGAATCAGCCCCAGCATTTT. Its translation: CASSPTQNQPQHF.

The count of this clone is one. The V gene is TRBV4-1, the J gene TRBJ2-1; the match to TRBD2 covers 13 bases. Per the germline V gene, CDR1 is MGHRA and CDR2 is YSYEKL. The J segment lost 6 bases and the V segment lost 3 bases, leaving 8 bases of the junction unmatched. CDR3 length equals 17 residues. Written as DNA, the CDR3 is TGCGCCAGCAGCCACCTATCGACTAGCGGGAGGTTCAATGAGCAGTTCTTC. Translation: CASSHLSTSGRFNEQFF.

V is TRBV28 and J is TRBJ1-1, with 11 bases matching TRBD1. Trimming at V came to 3 bases and at J to 5 bases, leaving 8 bases not matched to a gene. Germline assignment: CDR1 MDHEN and CDR2 SYDVKM. The length of the CDR3 is 16 residues. CDR3 region: CASSLTGTGGRTEAFF. The DNA for the CDR3 is TGTGCCAGCAGTTTGACCGGGACAGGGGGTCGGACTGAAGCTTTCTTT.

This sequence joins TRBV27 and TRBJ1-6, with 8 nucleotides matching TRBD1. Trimming at V came to 0 bases and at J to 0 bases, leaving 7 bases not matched to a gene. CDR1 and CDR2 from the germline V gene are MNHEY and SMNVEV (reference sequence). The CDR3 length is 19 residues. This CDR3 reads CASSLSIRGRGSYNSPLHF. Here the CDR3 DNA reads TGTGCCAGCAGTTTATCGATCAGGGGGCGAGGCTCCTATAATTCACCCCTCCACTTT.

V is TRBV30 and J is TRBJ2-5; 16 bases map to TRBD2. The CDR3 length is 18 residues. CDR1 and CDR2 from the germline V gene are GTSNPN and SVGIG (reference sequence). After removal of 0 bases from V and 5 bases from J, the junction contained 9 bases not matched to a gene. CDR3: CAWSVRGLAGGPRETQYF. The CDR3 DNA is TGTGCCTGGAGTGTACGGGGACTAGCGGGGGGGCCGAGGGAGACCCAGTACTTC.

The chain is built from TRBV10-2 and TRBJ1-4, with 8 positions matching TRBD1. The V and J ends lost 6 bases and 8 bases, in that order; junction bases with no gene match: 8. The V gene's germline CDR1 is WSHSY and CDR2 SAAADI. CDR3 size: 14 residues. CDR3 bases: TGCGCCAGCAGGTCGACAGGGGTTGGGGAAAAACTGTTTTTT. This codes for CASRSTGVGEKLFF.

This chain connects TRBV2 to TRBJ2-3, with D perhaps matching TRBD2 (7 bases). V was cut by 4 bases and J by 5 bases, with 16 bases left in between. Germline-derived CDR1 and CDR2 are SNHLY and FYNNEI. The CDR3 is made up of 15 amino acids. The CDR3: CASSVEGGRIDTQYF. CDR3 DNA: TGTGCCAGCAGTGTAGAGGGGGGGCGGATAGATACGCAGTATTTT. The entire variable domain, with the rest obtained from reference TRBV2 and TRBJ2-3, is as follows: EPEVTQTPSHQVTQMGQEVILRCVPISNHLYFYWYRQILGQKVEFLVSFYNNEISEKSEIFDDQFSVERPDGSNFTLKIRSTKLEDSAMYFCASSVEGGRIDTQYFGPGTRLTVL.

This clone showed up just a few times. The chain employs TRBV27 and TRBJ2-7; 7 nucleotides match TRBD1. Looked up from germline, CDR1 is MNHEY and CDR2 is SMNVEV (reference sequence). CDR3 length: 14 amino acids. V lost 8 bases to trimming and J lost 2 bases; unmatched junction nucleotides: 9. The CDR3 sequence: CASRSQGDAYEQYF. The CDR3 DNA sequence: TGTGCCAGCCGATCGCAGGGGGATGCCTACGAGCAGTACTTC.

This chain joins TRBV30 and TRBJ1-2; no definite D call. This CDR3 has 14 residues. Germline CDR1 reads GTSNPN; CDR2 reads SVGIG (reference sequence). V lost 0 bases, J lost 6 bases, and 14 bases lay in between. CDR3 residues: CAWSVTDTANGYTF. The DNA of the CDR3 is TGTGCCTGGAGTGTAACCGACACCGCGAATGGCTACACCTTC.

This chain connects TRBV6-5 to TRBJ1-1; 7 nucleotides line up with TRBD1. The germline V gene encodes CDR1 MNHEY and CDR2 SVGAGI. The CDR3 is made up of 16 amino acids. V was pared by 0 bases and J by 6 bases, with 10 bases of the junction left unmatched. The DNA of the CDR3 is TGTGCCAGCAGTTACTCGAGGGGACAGAGGGCGGCTGAAGCTTTCTTT. It codes for CASSYSRGQRAAEAFF.

CDR3 residues: CASSLNAGAYTEAFF. CDR3 nucleotides: TGTGCCAGCAGCTTAAACGCAGGGGCTTACACTGAAGCTTTCTTT. V and J are TRBV7-2 and TRBJ1-1; TRBD1 is a possible D gene (6 bases). In germline, CDR1 is SGHTA, CDR2 FQGNSA. CDR3 length: 15 residues. V was pared by 2 bases and J by 3 bases, with 13 bases between. The full variable domain, in which reference TRBV7-2 and TRBJ1-1 provide the parts outside the CDR3, is GAGVSQSPSNKVTEKGKDVELRCDPISGHTALYWYRQSLGQGLEFLIYFQGNSAPDKSGLPSDRFSAERTGGSVSTLTIQRTQQEDSAVYLCASSLNAGAYTEAFFGQGTRLTVV.

The chain is built from TRBV6-5 and TRBJ1-1, with 7 nucleotides matching TRBD1. This CDR3 contains 15 residues. The ends lost 8 bases at V and 2 bases at J; junction bases unmatched: 11. Germline V gene lookup returns CDR1 MNHEY and CDR2 SVGAGI. Here the CDR3 DNA reads TGTGCCAGCGTGCCTCCAGACAGGGTAAACACTGAAGCTTTCTTT. It is translated as CASVPPDRVNTEAFF.

The gene calls are TRBV11-2 and TRBJ2-7; no reliable D call. The CDR3 runs to 11 residues. The germline V gene has CDR1 SGHAT and CDR2 FQNNGV. Trimming shortened V by 2 bases and J by 6 bases, and 5 bases separated the two germline ends. The CDR3 loop reads CASSLQSEQYF. For the CDR3, the DNA is TGTGCCAGCAGCTTACAGTCCGAGCAGTACTTC.

The V call is TRBV4-2, the J call TRBJ2-2; D ambiguous. Germline V gene sequence: CDR1 LGHNA, CDR2 YNFKEQ. The CDR3 has 14 residues. V was clipped by 0 bases and J by 6 bases, with 8 bases between them. CDR3 nucleotides: TGTGCCAGCAGCCAAGACTTGGCTCCCGGGGAGCTGTTTTTT. It is translated as CASSQDLAPGELFF.

The chain is built from TRBV19 and TRBJ1-1; the match to TRBD1 covers 10 bases. V shed 4 bases and J 4 bases; nucleotides not matched to a gene: 3. In germline, CDR1 is LNHDA, CDR2 SQIVND (reference sequence). The CDR3 sequence is 14 residues long. CDR3 region: CASSTGTGATEAFF. The CDR3 coding sequence is TGTGCCAGTAGTACCGGGACAGGGGCCACTGAAGCTTTCTTT.

This rearrangement joins TRBV19 to TRBJ1-1; 9 bases are a match to TRBD1. This CDR3 has 18 amino acids. The V and J ends lost 4 bases and 1 base, in that order; junction bases with no gene match: 13. Germline V CDR1 and CDR2: LNHDA, SQIVND (reference sequence). Here the CDR3 reads CASSTLDRGTTRNTEAFF. The CDR3 nucleotides are TGTGCCAGTAGTACTCTCGACAGGGGGACTACTAGGAACACTGAAGCTTTCTTT.

The chain has TRBV30 and TRBJ1-5; no reliable D call. CDR3 length: 12 amino acids. Trimming cost V 4 bases and J 3 bases, with 7 bases left between them. Germline V gene sequence: CDR1 GTSNPN, CDR2 SVGIG (reference sequence). In DNA form, the CDR3 reads TGTGCCTGGACACATTTCAATCAGCCCCAGCATTTT. Protein: CAWTHFNQPQHF.

The chain couples TRBV5-6 to TRBJ1-2; 7 nucleotides agree with TRBD1. Germline CDR1 and CDR2: SGHDT and YYEEEE. Losses at the gene ends were 7 bases for V and 6 bases for J; bases not matched to a gene: 9. The CDR3 spans 13 residues. DNA for the CDR3: TGTGCCAGCTCACAGGGGTGGGGTAATGGCTACACCTTC. Encoded protein: CASSQGWGNGYTF.

The chain has TRBV28 and TRBJ2-1; D is undetermined. V was trimmed by 10 bases and J by 3 bases, leaving 13 bases between them. The germline V gene encodes CDR1 MDHEN and CDR2 SYDVKM. This CDR3 has 13 amino acids. This CDR3 is CATLSRGYNEQFF. The CDR3 DNA is TGTGCCACCCTATCCCGCGGCTACAATGAGCAGTTCTTC.

The rearrangement links TRBV6-5 to TRBJ1-1; 8 bases match TRBD1. The CDR3 is made up of 13 amino acids. With V trimmed by 3 bases and J by 10 bases, 7 bases remained unmatched. CDR1 is MNHEY and CDR2 is SVGAGI in the germline V gene. This chain's CDR3 is CASSYGTGTTAFF. The CDR3 bases are TGTGCCAGCAGTTATGGGACAGGCACGACAGCTTTCTTT.

The chain employs TRBV3-1 (or the pseudogene TRBV3-2) and TRBJ1-2, with D possibly TRBD1 on 6 matching bases. This CDR3 has 11 residues. V gave up 4 bases and J gave up 8 bases, with 8 bases separating them. The germline V gene has CDR1 LGHDT and CDR2 YNNKEL (reference sequence). The CDR3 bases are TGTGCCAGCAGCCCAGGGGAAGGCTACACCTTC. This translates into CASSPGEGYTF.

This chain uses TRBV6-5 with TRBJ1-5; D perhaps matches TRBD1 (5 bases). The CDR3 runs 15 residues. Germline V gene data show CDR1 as MNHEY and CDR2 as SVGAGI. Deletions cut 4 bases from V and 6 bases from J, with 16 bases between. As DNA, the CDR3 is TGTGCCAGCAGTTCCTCGGGGGGGGAAAGTCAGCCCCAGCATTTT. This codes for CASSSSGGESQPQHF.

The V and J genes are TRBV6-6 and TRBJ1-1; 9 bases line up with TRBD1. The CDR3 extends over 13 amino acids. The ends lost 5 bases at V and 12 bases at J; junction bases unmatched: 10. The germline V gene encodes CDR1 MNHNY and CDR2 SVGAGI (reference sequence). DNA of the CDR3: TGTGCCAGCAGTCTCGACAGGGGGGTTTTATCTTTCTTT. Protein product: CASSLDRGVLSFF.

This clone showed up many times. This same CDR3 is encoded by further DNA sequences in the sample. CDR3 in amino acids: CASSGGTASTDTQYF. The CDR3 DNA reads TGTGCCAGCAGCGGGGGGACGGCGAGCACAGATACGCAGTATTTT. The chain joins TRBV2 to TRBJ2-3; 7 bases match TRBD2. There are 15 residues in the CDR3. V was pared by 6 bases and J by 0 bases, with 6 bases of the junction left unmatched. Germline loops: CDR1 SNHLY, CDR2 FYNNEI.

The rearrangement joins TRBV25-1 to TRBJ1-2; 11 bases align to TRBD1. This CDR3 region has 15 residues. CDR1 and CDR2 (germline): MGHDK, SYGVNS. Losses at the gene ends were 5 bases for V and 6 bases for J; bases not matched to a gene: 8. The CDR3 protein is CASSSLGQGADGYTF. CDR3 nucleotide sequence: TGTGCCAGCAGTTCTCTTGGACAGGGGGCGGATGGCTACACCTTC.